This T cell receptor (beta chain) comes out of a study of blood T cell repertoires in COVID-19. In the study overall: Both acute and convalescent COVID-19 samples were obtained from the United States, Italy and Spain. PBMCs, B-cell-depleted T cells, or T cells provided the cDNA or gDNA that made up the material.

V was clipped by 1 base and J by 7 bases, with 14 bases between them. CDR3 length: 15 residues. Per the germline V gene, CDR1 is SNHLY and CDR2 is FYNNEI. In the study's own analysis: From reference gene primer amplification, estimates of nucleated cell counts were derived. The protocol was immunoSEQ multiplex PCR, while the TCRdb copy is restricted to in-frame clones and leaves out a portion. V, J and clone size are taken as reported in that table, and D and trimming were inferred from the DNA itself. The repertoire holds tens of thousands of clones, with 80% to 95% as singletons. The receptor was isolated from an older man with acute or convalescent COVID-19. The rearrangement uses TRBV2 and TRBJ2-1, with D possibly being TRBD2 (5 bases). Sequencing input: peripheral blood. For the CDR3, the DNA is TGTGCCAGCAGTGAAGAGCGGACCCTCCGGAATGAGCAGTTCTTC. Translated: CASSEERTLRNEQFF. Full variable domain (missing parts from reference TRBV2 and TRBJ2-1): EPEVTQTPSHQVTQMGQEVILRCVPISNHLYFYWYRQILGQKVEFLVSFYNNEISEKSEIFDDQFSVERPDGSNFTLKIRSTKLEDSAMYFCASSEERTLRNEQFFGPGTRLTVL.